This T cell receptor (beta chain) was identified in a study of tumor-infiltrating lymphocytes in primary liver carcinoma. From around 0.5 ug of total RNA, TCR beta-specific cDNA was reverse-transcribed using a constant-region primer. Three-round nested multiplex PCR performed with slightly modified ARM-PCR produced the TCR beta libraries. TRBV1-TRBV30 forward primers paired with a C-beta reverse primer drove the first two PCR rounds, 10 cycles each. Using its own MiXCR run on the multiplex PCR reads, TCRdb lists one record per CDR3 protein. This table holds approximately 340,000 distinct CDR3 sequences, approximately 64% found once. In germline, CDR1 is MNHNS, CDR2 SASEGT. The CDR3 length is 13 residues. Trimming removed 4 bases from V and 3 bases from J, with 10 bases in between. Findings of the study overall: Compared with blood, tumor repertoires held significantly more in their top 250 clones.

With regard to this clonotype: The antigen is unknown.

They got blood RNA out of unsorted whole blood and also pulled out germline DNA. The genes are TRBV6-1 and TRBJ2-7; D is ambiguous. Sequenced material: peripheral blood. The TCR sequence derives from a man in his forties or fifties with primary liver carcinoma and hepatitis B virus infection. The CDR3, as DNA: TGTGCCAGCAGTGTTACCGGGCTCTACGAGCAGTACTTC. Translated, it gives CASSVTGLYEQYF.